Listed here are 11 T cell receptor beta chains from one sample, sequenced in a study of CD8 T cells in Susac syndrome. The RNA, about 0.5 to 1 ug, was put through reverse transcription using random hexamers. A single record per CDR3 protein comes from TCRdb applying MiXCR to the immunoSEQ multiplex PCR reads. In the table there are fewer than 85,000 distinct CDR3 sequences, about 95% of which are singletons. The specimen sequenced was CD8+ T cells from PBMCs. These receptors came from a human donor with multiple sclerosis.

This rearrangement joins TRBV9 to TRBJ2-3, with unresolved D. Deletions cut 3 bases from V and 3 bases from J, with 11 bases between. The CDR3 has 14 residues. The germline V gene has CDR1 SGDLS and CDR2 YYNGEE. The CDR3 region has the DNA TGTGCCAGCAGCGGTCTAGTGGGAACAGATACGCAGTATTTT. Amino acid sequence: CASSGLVGTDTQYF.

The chain uses TRBV29-1 and TRBJ2-1; D not certain. V dropped 4 bases and J dropped 6 bases, with 13 bases sitting between them. The germline V gene encodes CDR1 SQVTM and CDR2 ANQGSEA. The CDR3 totals 13 residues. The DNA of the CDR3 is TGCAGCGTTGGCCCCAGGAACAGCAATGAGCAGTTCTTC. It yields the protein CSVGPRNSNEQFF.

This chain connects TRBV3-1 to TRBJ2-5; 8 nucleotides line up with TRBD2. The J segment lost 4 bases and the V segment lost 1 base, leaving 2 bases of the junction unmatched. Germline assignment: CDR1 LGHDT and CDR2 YNNKEL (reference sequence). This CDR3 region has 14 residues. The CDR3 protein is CASSQGTSGETQYF. The CDR3 nucleotides read TGTGCCAGCAGCCAAGGTACTAGCGGAGAGACCCAGTACTTC.

This rearrangement joins TRBV4-1 to TRBJ1-2; unclear D gene. Looked up from germline, CDR1 is MGHRA and CDR2 is YSYEKL. The CDR3 runs to 14 residues. V shed 2 bases and J shed 4 bases, with 11 bases lying between them. CDR3 DNA sequence: TGCGCCAGCAGCCAAACCACCTACCCCTATGGCTACACCTTC. Encoded protein: CASSQTTYPYGYTF.

The V call is TRBV29-1, the J call TRBJ1-1; possibly TRBD1 for D (5 bases). Deletions cut 7 bases from V and 0 bases from J, with 6 bases between. This CDR3 region has 11 residues. Germline assignment: CDR1 SQVTM and CDR2 ANQGSEA. The CDR3 coding sequence is TGCAGCGGAGGGGTGAACACTGAAGCTTTCTTT. Amino acid sequence: CSGGVNTEAFF.

This chain links TRBV4-2 with TRBJ2-7; D is perhaps TRBD1 (5 bases). Germline V gene lookup returns CDR1 LGHNA and CDR2 YNFKEQ. V lost 3 bases, J lost 2 bases, and 11 bases lay in between. CDR3 length: 14 residues. The chain's CDR3 is CASSHDLDTYEQYF. The CDR3 DNA reads TGTGCCAGCAGCCATGACCTGGACACCTACGAGCAGTACTTC.

This chain joins TRBV29-1 and TRBJ2-1; D might be TRBD2 (6 bases). Per the germline V gene, CDR1 is SQVTM and CDR2 is ANQGSEA. V was trimmed by 4 bases and J by 10 bases, leaving 17 bases between them. CDR3 length equals 13 residues. In DNA form, the CDR3 reads TGCAGCGTTGGATTAGGGAGGTCTGGCGAGCAGTTCTTC. This sequence encodes CSVGLGRSGEQFF.

V and J are TRBV7-2 and TRBJ2-7; 9 bases agree with TRBD1. This CDR3 contains 14 residues. CDR1 is SGHTA, CDR2 FQGNSA, per germline. The J segment lost 3 bases and the V segment lost 4 bases, leaving 4 bases of the junction unmatched. This CDR3 reads CASSSGTGRYEQYF. In DNA form, the CDR3 reads TGTGCCAGCAGCTCCGGGACAGGGCGCTACGAGCAGTACTTC.

The V call is TRBV12-5, the J call TRBJ2-7; no reliable D call. The CDR3 is made up of 13 amino acids. The V end was cut by 2 bases, the J end by 2 bases, with 7 bases between. Germline V CDR1 and CDR2: LGHNT, FRNRAP. Here the CDR3 reads CASGLREAYEQYF. In nucleotides, the CDR3 is TGTGCTAGTGGTTTGCGAGAGGCCTACGAGCAGTACTTC.

This clonotype appeared a few times. CDR3 nucleotides: TGTGCCTCACGAGGGGGTAGGGAGACCCAGTACTTC. This translates into CASRGGRETQYF. The J gene is TRBJ2-5, the V gene TRBV5-6; D perhaps matches TRBD1 (6 bases). Germline values: CDR1 SGHDT, CDR2 YYEEEE. The CDR3 loop spans 12 amino acids. Trimming stripped 10 bases from V and 5 bases from J, with 15 bases between.

This chain links TRBV3-1 with TRBJ2-5, with D possibly TRBD2 on 5 matching bases. Trimming took 4 bases from V and 5 from J, leaving 17 bases between them. Germline CDR1 and CDR2: LGHDT and YNNKEL (reference sequence). This CDR3 comprises 15 residues. As DNA, the CDR3 is TGTGCCAGCAGCCGAGAAGCGGTACCCTGGGAGACCCAGTACTTC. Amino acid sequence: CASSREAVPWETQYF.